The rows below give T cell receptor beta chains drawn from one sample of a study of beta chain features in type 1 diabetes. Profiling relied on immunoSEQ multiplex PCR, and the TCRdb table lists in-frame clones only, not all of them. This sample has about 930,000 clones; 17% occur once, and the top ten carry about 0.02%. Sequenced material: naive CD4+ T cells from blood. The receptor set was obtained from a woman aged 18 to 35 in good health. The CDR3 runs from the conserved cysteine through the conserved F or W. A D gene is named only where the DNA matches it firmly. The size field is filled for only some rows; it gives once, few, many or a size class.

D gene: -; J gene: TRBJ2-1; clone size: few; V gene: TRBV11-2; CDR3 DNA: TGTGCCAGCAGCTTTAACCGGGGGAATAGTTCTGAGCAGTTCTTC; CDR3 protein: CASSFNRGNSSEQFF
D gene: -; J gene: TRBJ2-1; clone size: few; V gene: TRBV4-3; CDR3 DNA: TGCGCCAGCAGCCAAGATGAGAACAGGGATTGCGAGCAGTTCTTC; CDR3 protein: CASSQDENRDCEQFF
D gene: -; J gene: TRBJ2-7; clone size: few; V gene: TRBV10-2; CDR3 DNA: TGCGCCAGCAGCACCCGGGACCAGGGGGAGCAGTACTTC; CDR3 protein: CASSTRDQGEQYF
D gene: -; J gene: TRBJ2-6; clone size: -; V gene: TRBV4-1; CDR3 DNA: TGCGCCAGCAGCCGACAGAGCGCCGGTAACTCTGGGGCCAACGTCCTGACTTTC; CDR3 protein: CASSRQSAGNSGANVLTF
D gene: TRBD2; J gene: TRBJ2-7; clone size: -; V gene: TRBV28; CDR3 DNA: TGTGCCAGCAGTCGCGGGAGGGCCAGGCAGTACTTC; CDR3 protein: CASSRGRARQYF
D gene: -; J gene: TRBJ1-1; clone size: -; V gene: TRBV7-9; CDR3 DNA: TGTGCCAGCAGCTTAGCCAAGGAGTATGAAGCTTTCTTT; CDR3 protein: CASSLAKEYEAFF
D gene: -; J gene: TRBJ2-2; clone size: few; V gene: TRBV6-5; CDR3 DNA: TGTGCCAGCAGTTACTATTCTGCTTCCGGGGAGCTGTTTTTT; CDR3 protein: CASSYYSASGELFF
D gene: -; J gene: TRBJ1-3; clone size: -; V gene: TRBV28; CDR3 DNA: TGTGCCAGCGGGACTAAGAACACCATATATTTT; CDR3 protein: CASGTKNTIYF
D gene: TRBD2; J gene: TRBJ2-2; clone size: few; V gene: TRBV19; CDR3 DNA: TGTGCCAGTAGTTCACCTAGGACTAGCGGTACCGGGGAGCTGTTTTTT; CDR3 protein: CASSSPRTSGTGELFF
D gene: -; J gene: TRBJ1-1; clone size: few; V gene: TRBV13; CDR3 DNA: TGTGCCAGCAGCTCCCCGGACGGGAACACTGAAGCTTTCTTT; CDR3 protein: CASSSPDGNTEAFF
D gene: TRBD1; J gene: TRBJ1-4; clone size: few; V gene: TRBV15; CDR3 DNA: TGTGCCACCAGCAGAGATCCCGCAGGGGGCAAGGAAAAACTGTTTTTT; CDR3 protein: CATSRDPAGGKEKLFF
D gene: -; J gene: TRBJ1-1; clone size: few; V gene: TRBV13; CDR3 DNA: TGTGCCAGCAGCCTCACTCCTGGCAAGAACACTGAAGCTTTCTTT; CDR3 protein: CASSLTPGKNTEAFF
D gene: -; J gene: TRBJ1-3; clone size: few; V gene: TRBV28; CDR3 DNA: TGTGCCAGCAGAGGAGGGGGTTTGAAGGCTGGAAACACCATATATTTT; CDR3 protein: CASRGGGLKAGNTIYF
D gene: -; J gene: TRBJ2-1; clone size: few; V gene: TRBV4-1; CDR3 DNA: TGCGCCAGCAGCCAAGGCCCGGGTAGCCGATACCACAATGAGCAGTTCTTC; CDR3 protein: CASSQGPGSRYHNEQFF
D gene: TRBD2; J gene: TRBJ2-2; clone size: few; V gene: TRBV4-3; CDR3 DNA: TGCGCCAGCAGCCAAGAACGAGCGGGAGTTTCCGGGGAGCTGTTTTTT; CDR3 protein: CASSQERAGVSGELFF
D gene: -; J gene: TRBJ2-3; clone size: few; V gene: TRBV6-5; CDR3 DNA: TGTGCCAGCAGTTCCCACCTAAGCCGCACAGATACGCAGTATTTT; CDR3 protein: CASSSHLSRTDTQYF
D gene: -; J gene: TRBJ2-1; clone size: -; V gene: TRBV7-9; CDR3 DNA: TGTGCCAGCAGCTCCGAGAGGACCCTTACCTACAATGAGCAGTTCTTC; CDR3 protein: CASSSERTLTYNEQFF
D gene: -; J gene: TRBJ2-1; clone size: few; V gene: TRBV21-1; CDR3 DNA: TGTGCCAGCAGCAAAGCGTCAATAGCGGGAGGTGGGAATGAGCAGTTCTTC; CDR3 protein: CASSKASIAGGGNEQFF
D gene: -; J gene: TRBJ1-2; clone size: few; V gene: TRBV7-2; CDR3 DNA: TGTGCCAGCAGCTTAGCGGGGGGCGATTACTATGGCTACACCTTC; CDR3 protein: CASSLAGGDYYGYTF
D gene: -; J gene: TRBJ1-4; clone size: few; V gene: TRBV9; CDR3 DNA: TGTGCCAGCAGCGGGGGACTTGCAACTAATGAAAAACTGTTTTTT; CDR3 protein: CASSGGLATNEKLFF
D gene: TRBD2; J gene: TRBJ2-1; clone size: few; V gene: TRBV6-6; CDR3 DNA: TGTGCCAGCAGAAGGCTAGCGGGAGCCTACAATGAGCAGTTCTTC; CDR3 protein: CASRRLAGAYNEQFF
D gene: -; J gene: TRBJ2-1; clone size: few; V gene: TRBV2; CDR3 DNA: TGTGCCAGCAGTTACTTCGATGAGCAGTTCTTC; CDR3 protein: CASSYFDEQFF
D gene: -; J gene: TRBJ1-1; clone size: few; V gene: TRBV2; CDR3 DNA: TGTGCCAGAAGGACAGAACTGAACACTGAAGCTTTCTTT; CDR3 protein: CARRTELNTEAFF
D gene: TRBD2; J gene: TRBJ2-1; clone size: -; V gene: TRBV28; CDR3 DNA: TGTGCCAGCAGTTTATTAGCGGGAGACGCGAGCTACAATGAGCAGTTCTTC; CDR3 protein: CASSLLAGDASYNEQFF
D gene: -; J gene: TRBJ1-2; clone size: -; V gene: TRBV21-1; CDR3 DNA: TGTGCCAGCAGCAATGTCGGAGTCACAAGGGCCCACTATGGCTACACCTTC; CDR3 protein: CASSNVGVTRAHYGYTF
D gene: -; J gene: TRBJ2-3; clone size: few; V gene: TRBV7-9; CDR3 DNA: TGTGCCAGCAGCTTCGGGGCTACGAGCACAGATACGCAGTATTTT; CDR3 protein: CASSFGATSTDTQYF
D gene: -; J gene: TRBJ2-2; clone size: few; V gene: TRBV19; CDR3 DNA: TGTGCCAGTAGGAAAATCGGGGCGAACACCGGGGAGCTGTTTTTT; CDR3 protein: CASRKIGANTGELFF
D gene: -; J gene: TRBJ2-7; clone size: -; V gene: TRBV28; CDR3 DNA: TGTGCCAGCAGGGCTTGGACAGCCTACGAGCAGTACTTC; CDR3 protein: CASRAWTAYEQYF
D gene: TRBD2; J gene: TRBJ2-1; clone size: -; V gene: TRBV19; CDR3 DNA: TGTGCCAGTAGTATGACTAGCGGGAGCCACTACAATGAGCAGTTCTTC; CDR3 protein: CASSMTSGSHYNEQFF
D gene: TRBD2; J gene: TRBJ2-1; clone size: -; V gene: TRBV7-6; CDR3 DNA: TGTGCCAGCAGCTCCCGATCGGGGGGTGAGCAGTTCTTC; CDR3 protein: CASSSRSGGEQFF
D gene: -; J gene: TRBJ1-1; clone size: few; V gene: TRBV5-1; CDR3 DNA: TGCGCCAGCAGCTTGGTGGGCCAAGACACTGAAGCTTTCTTT; CDR3 protein: CASSLVGQDTEAFF
D gene: -; J gene: TRBJ2-1; clone size: few; V gene: TRBV29-1; CDR3 DNA: TGCAGCGTTGAGGGTCATTCCCGCTCCTACAATGAGCAGTTCTTC; CDR3 protein: CSVEGHSRSYNEQFF
D gene: -; J gene: TRBJ1-2; clone size: -; V gene: TRBV19; CDR3 DNA: TGTGCCAGTGGCAGGGGTCGCGACTATGGCTACACCTTC; CDR3 protein: CASGRGRDYGYTF
D gene: -; J gene: TRBJ1-1; clone size: few; V gene: TRBV7-2; CDR3 DNA: TGTGCCAGCAGCCCCCGGCGGGGAAACACTGAAGCTTTCTTT; CDR3 protein: CASSPRRGNTEAFF
D gene: -; J gene: TRBJ2-1; clone size: few; V gene: TRBV28; CDR3 DNA: TGTGCCAGCAGTTTACCTCCCCTATCGGATGAGCAGTTCTTC; CDR3 protein: CASSLPPLSDEQFF
D gene: TRBD1; J gene: TRBJ1-2; clone size: few; V gene: TRBV13; CDR3 DNA: TGTGCCAGCAGCTTAACAGGGGAAGGAGCTAACTATGGCTACACCTTC; CDR3 protein: CASSLTGEGANYGYTF
D gene: -; J gene: TRBJ2-5; clone size: -; V gene: TRBV27; CDR3 DNA: TGTGCCAGCAGTTTGGCCCCCTTTGGCAGCCAAGAGACCCAGTACTTC; CDR3 protein: CASSLAPFGSQETQYF
D gene: -; J gene: TRBJ2-5; clone size: few; V gene: TRBV10-3; CDR3 DNA: TGTGCCATCAGTGAGTCGGGTAGCCAAGAGACCCAGTACTTC; CDR3 protein: CAISESGSQETQYF
D gene: -; J gene: TRBJ2-1; clone size: few; V gene: TRBV7-2; CDR3 DNA: TGTGCCAGCAGCGCCATGACGACAGTGAATGAGCAGTTCTTC; CDR3 protein: CASSAMTTVNEQFF
D gene: -; J gene: TRBJ2-3; clone size: few; V gene: TRBV21-1; CDR3 DNA: TGTGCCAGCAGCAAAAGCACAGATACGCAGTATTTT; CDR3 protein: CASSKSTDTQYF
D gene: -; J gene: TRBJ2-1; clone size: -; V gene: TRBV6-6; CDR3 DNA: TGTGCCAGCACGGCCGGGAGCAATGAGCAGTTCTTC; CDR3 protein: CASTAGSNEQFF
D gene: TRBD1; J gene: TRBJ2-7; clone size: once; V gene: TRBV7-3; CDR3 DNA: TGTGCCAGCAGCTTGACAGGGGGCGCCGAGCAGTACTTC; CDR3 protein: CASSLTGGAEQYF
D gene: -; J gene: TRBJ1-4; clone size: -; V gene: TRBV5-8; CDR3 DNA: TGTGCCAGCAGCTTGGAACAGAATGAAAAACTGTTTTTT; CDR3 protein: CASSLEQNEKLFF
D gene: TRBD1; J gene: TRBJ2-5; clone size: few; V gene: TRBV4-3; CDR3 DNA: TGCGCCAGCAGCCAAGTGACAGGGCAGGAGACCCAGTACTTC; CDR3 protein: CASSQVTGQETQYF
D gene: -; J gene: TRBJ2-3; clone size: -; V gene: TRBV7-9; CDR3 DNA: TGTGCCAGCAGCCCCCCGTGGGGGGCAGCGACGCAGTATTTT; CDR3 protein: CASSPPWGAATQYF
D gene: -; J gene: TRBJ2-3; clone size: few; V gene: TRBV5-4; CDR3 DNA: TGTGCCAGCAGGCCTGGAACTTCATACACAGATACGCAGTATTTT; CDR3 protein: CASRPGTSYTDTQYF
D gene: -; J gene: TRBJ2-5; clone size: -; V gene: TRBV5-1; CDR3 DNA: TGCGCCAGCAGCCATTCCCAAGAGACCCAGTACTTC; CDR3 protein: CASSHSQETQYF
D gene: -; J gene: TRBJ2-7; clone size: -; V gene: TRBV18; CDR3 DNA: TGTGCCAGCTCACCTCTAACAGGAGGCAGCATGGGCGAGCAGTACTTC; CDR3 protein: CASSPLTGGSMGEQYF